This T cell receptor beta chain is drawn from a study of beta chain features in type 1 diabetes. Germline V gene lookup returns CDR1 SNHLY and CDR2 FYNNEI. The CDR3 contains 15 residues. J was trimmed by 4 bases and V by 3 bases; bases with no gene match: 5. Broader study findings: Type 1 diabetes patients showed a moderate but significant shortening of TCRB CDR3s in all four CD4+ subsets.

This clone turned up a few times. Its matching antigen is unknown. The identical CDR3 is also encoded by other nucleotide sequences in the sample. The isolated RNA, all of it, was reverse transcribed, so expressed TCRB transcripts were what got sequenced. Measured with immunoSEQ multiplex PCR; TCRdb has only the in-frame clones, and not every one. The sample includes about 740,000 clones, 13% seen only once; the top ten take roughly 0.022%. The source is a man aged 18-30 years with type 1 diabetes. The rearrangement joins TRBV2 to TRBJ2-5, with 10 bases fitting TRBD2. Material: naive CD4+ T cells from blood. CDR3 amino acids: CASSDERGGRETQYF. The CDR3 DNA sequence: TGTGCCAGCAGTGACGAGCGGGGGGGTCGAGAGACCCAGTACTTC.